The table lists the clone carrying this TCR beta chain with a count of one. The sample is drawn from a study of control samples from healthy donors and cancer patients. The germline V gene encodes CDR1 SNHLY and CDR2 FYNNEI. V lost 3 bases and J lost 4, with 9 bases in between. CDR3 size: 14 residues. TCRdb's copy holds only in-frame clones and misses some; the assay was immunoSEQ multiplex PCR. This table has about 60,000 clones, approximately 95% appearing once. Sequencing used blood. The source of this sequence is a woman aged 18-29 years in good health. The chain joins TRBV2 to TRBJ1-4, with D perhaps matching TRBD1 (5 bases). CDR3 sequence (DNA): TGTGCCAGCAGTGATGGACAATATAATGAAAAACTGTTTTTT. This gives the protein CASSDGQYNEKLFF. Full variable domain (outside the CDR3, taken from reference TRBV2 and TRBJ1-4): EPEVTQTPSHQVTQMGQEVILRCVPISNHLYFYWYRQILGQKVEFLVSFYNNEISEKSEIFDDQFSVERPDGSNFTLKIRSTKLEDSAMYFCASSDGQYNEKLFFGSGTQLSVL.